These T cell receptor beta chains were read from a single sample in a study of molecular identifiers for immune sequencing clone quantification. TCRdb called the PCR reads again in MiXCR, with one record for every CDR3 protein. The sample contains over 550,000 distinct CDR3 sequences, 25% of which appear only once. Sequencing input: naive CD8+ T cells from blood, with Jurkat cell RNA spiked in. The source is a human donor in good health. Some libraries in this study had Jurkat cell RNA spiked in. Each CDR3 is given with its conserved first and last residue. Clone size is not always given. Where it is, it says once, few, many or a class for expanded clones.

>TRBV9|.
CASSVGNLAGIQETQYF
>TRBV13|.
CASRPRTGWTFGKEGTDTQYF
>TRBV20-1|many
CSARDQEGATGELFF
>TRBV4-2|many
CASSTTSGPYEQYF
>TRBV7-9|few
CASSFEGGGHDEQYF
>TRBV2|few
CASSEIEETQYF
>TRBV27|once
CASSPYRGAYEQHF
>TRBV6-2/TRBV6-3|few
CASSPGDSLQAFF
>TRBV4-1|.
CASSQKDRANAEAFF
>TRBV27|few
CASSLVFGQTSSYEQYF
>TRBV7-2|many
CASSLWLGGNQPQHF
>TRBV14|.
CASSLGVMNYGYTF
>TRBV7-9|many
CASSRGETQYF
>TRBV27|.
CASSWTGAVGTEAFF
>TRBV30|.
CAWSDGIFNQPQRF
>TRBV12-3/TRBV12-4|few
CASSHSGLLSSYNEQFF
>TRBV6-1|.
CASRELGQHYGYTF
>TRBV6-5|many
CASSQNAPTGFPEKLFF
>TRBV3-2|.
CASSQGGSSVRTSTDTQYF
>TRBV28|many
CASSFPRDRLNTEAFF
>TRBV27|few
CASSPQVFPGNTIYF
>TRBV19|few
CASSPSTSRETQYF
>TRBV27|.
CASSSLMGRMNTEAFF
>TRBV7-9|many
CASSRRDSETLTEAFF
>TRBV6-2/TRBV6-3|.
CASSYLSPYEQYF
>TRBV7-9|.
CASSLTGQGTEQYF
>TRBV5-6|.
CASSGTGKINQPQHF
>TRBV12-5|few
CASGLDNRDATNEKLFF
>TRBV2|few
CASRPGQGTSPLHF
>TRBV9|many
CASSHVEQTGQETQYF
>TRBV27|.
CASRGPGVAEAFF
>TRBV7-8|few
CASRDRNYEQYF
>TRBV28|many
CASSLRFYEQYF
>TRBV20-1|.
CSANRLSTGAYEQYF
>TRBV29-1|many
CSVRSGGGLNTEAFF
>TRBV6-1|many
CASSAVAGSYEQYF
>TRBV19|.
CASSTRGGPRFSEQFF
>TRBV4-1|few
CAGSTGGNTGELFF
>TRBV28|few
CASSKRTTGGAGEKLFF
>TRBV6-5|many
CASSPGLAGGQETQYF
>TRBV19|.
CASSDGTKSSYEQYF
>TRBV19|many
CASSWTSGNGELFF
>TRBV2|.
CASSEDRGPGELCF
>TRBV20-1|.
CSAREPDGKETQYF
>TRBV19|.
CASSPGTGTFPQHF
>TRBV19|many
CATGQPQHF
>TRBV2|many
CASSTGTDHTDTQYF
>TRBV20-1|few
CSAREDSPEAFF
>TRBV2|.
CASSELTGQGNTEAFF
>TRBV13|.
CASRPRHRGRAYAQYF
>TRBV29-1|many
CSVLEGTEAFF
>TRBV6-1|many
CASMERTFGNQPQHF